This T cell receptor (beta chain) was recorded in a study of shared clonotypes between healthy human individuals. Study-wide context: Each donor had three CD4 naive, three CD4 memory, two CD8 naive and one CD8 memory plate.

Libraries were prepared by immunoSEQ multiplex PCR; TCRdb keeps only in-frame clonotypes and omits some of them. The table lists 1 million to 1.3 million clones, approximately 78% of them singletons. V lost 1 base, J lost 4 bases, and 11 bases lay in between. Germline CDR1 MDHEN, CDR2 SYDVKM. CDR3 length: 15 amino acids. Subsets obtained from CD4+ cells comprised CD45RA+ naive and CD45RA-negative memory cells. In this sample, this clone turned up a few times. Its target is unknown. Study-wide results and limits: Though the depth was large, rarefaction showed that sorted-subset sequencing was incomplete.

The chain joins TRBV28 to TRBJ1-3, with D tentatively TRBD1 (5 bases). Sequenced material: memory CD4+ T cells from PBMCs. Subset given: CD45RA-negative fraction. The sequence was collected from a young man in good health. Some clones in this sample may be carry-over from other donors' samples. The CDR3 nucleotides read TGTGCCAGCAGTTTATCCCCAGGGCACGGAAACACCATATATTTT. Translated: CASSLSPGHGNTIYF.